The 13 T cell receptor beta chains reported below all come from one sample, sequenced in a study of T cell responses to AZD1222 COVID-19 vaccine. Profiling relied on immunoSEQ multiplex PCR, and the TCRdb table lists in-frame clones only, not all of them. Seen here are some 92,000 clones, roughly 90% observed once, and the top ten hold less than 3.5%. Material: peripheral blood, obtained on day 0 of AZD1222 vaccination. These receptors came from an adult in good health.

The rearrangement uses TRBV4-2 and TRBJ1-2, with D uncertain. V was cut by 2 bases and J by 8 bases, with 12 bases left in between. This CDR3 is 13 amino acids long. Germline CDR1 reads LGHNA; CDR2 reads YNFKEQ. This CDR3 is CASSQPPAGGYTF. The CDR3 nucleotides read TGTGCCAGCAGCCAACCCCCTGCGGGGGGCTACACCTTC.

The chain carries TRBV4-1 and TRBJ2-7, with 8 bases matching TRBD1. This CDR3 is built from 16 residues. The J segment lost 4 bases and the V segment lost 1 base, leaving 9 bases of the junction unmatched. Germline assignment: CDR1 MGHRA and CDR2 YSYEKL. CDR3 loop: CASSQGGSGTGYEQYF. The CDR3 DNA reads as TGCGCCAGCAGCCAAGGCGGCTCCGGGACAGGTTACGAGCAGTACTTC.

The rearrangement links TRBV29-1 to TRBJ2-3, with D possibly being TRBD1 or TRBD2 (5 bases each). This CDR3 is built from 17 residues. Germline CDR1 reads SQVTM; CDR2 reads ANQGSEA. Trimming pared 4 bases from V and 0 bases from J, leaving 20 bases between. CDR3: CSVAYFLGESSTDTQYF. As DNA, the CDR3 is TGCAGCGTTGCCTATTTCCTGGGGGAGTCCAGCACAGATACGCAGTATTTT.

The genes are TRBV18 and TRBJ1-5; 8 nucleotides line up with TRBD1. Germline V gene data show CDR1 as KGHSH and CDR2 as LQKENI. The CDR3 has 17 residues. Trimming removed 3 bases from V and 4 bases from J; junction bases left unmatched: 11. CDR3 coding DNA: TGTGCCAGCTCACCGGGCGAAAGCCAGGGGGCGAATCAGCCCCAGCATTTT. It yields the protein CASSPGESQGANQPQHF.

The rearrangement uses TRBV7-3 and TRBJ2-1; TRBD1 matches at 8 bases. The CDR3 is made up of 14 amino acids. The trim removed 0 bases at V and 13 bases at J, leaving 8 bases unmatched. Germline CDR1 SGHTA, CDR2 FQGTGA. CDR3 loop: CASSLTSQGAIQFF. For the CDR3, the DNA is TGTGCCAGCAGCTTAACTTCCCAGGGGGCGATTCAGTTCTTC.

This chain connects TRBV29-1 to TRBJ2-1; TRBD2 agrees at 14 bases. Germline CDR1 reads SQVTM; CDR2 reads ANQGSEA. The V and J ends lost 3 bases and 8 bases, in that order; junction bases with no gene match: 6. The CDR3 has 15 amino acids. CDR3 sequence reads: CSVDRGLAGGDEQFF. DNA of the CDR3: TGCAGCGTTGATAGAGGACTAGCGGGAGGCGATGAGCAGTTCTTC.

The rearrangement links TRBV7-2 to TRBJ2-1, with D possibly called TRBD1 or TRBD2 (5 bases each). The ends were cut back, 0 bases at V and 4 bases at J, with 7 bases in the middle. Germline lookup yields CDR1 SGHTA and CDR2 FQGNSA. The CDR3 length is 14 residues. This CDR3 reads CASSLAGRYNEQFF. CDR3 bases: TGTGCCAGCAGCTTAGCGGGACGGTACAATGAGCAGTTCTTC.

The chain is built from TRBV9 and TRBJ2-5; 13 nucleotides align to TRBD2. The junction had 13 bases not matched to a gene; V was cut back by 4 bases and J by 4 bases. The CDR3 has 18 residues. In germline, CDR1 is SGDLS, CDR2 YYNGEE. For the CDR3, the DNA is TGTGCCAGCAGCCTCCCCTCCCCCGGACTAGCGGGAGCAGAGACCCAGTACTTC. Amino acid sequence: CASSLPSPGLAGAETQYF. Drawing the rest from reference TRBV9 and TRBJ2-5, the complete variable domain is DSGVTQTPKHLITATGQRVTLRCSPRSGDLSVYWYQQSLDQGLQFLIQYYNGEERAKGNILERFSAQQFPDLHSELNLSSLELGDSALYFCASSLPSPGLAGAETQYFGPGTRLLVL.

The count of this clone is one. The chain carries TRBV5-4 and TRBJ2-2; 14 nucleotides align to TRBD2. This CDR3 region has 17 residues. Trimming at V came to 3 bases and at J to 5 bases, leaving 6 bases not matched to a gene. CDR1 SGHNT and CDR2 YYREEE come from the germline V gene (reference sequence). CDR3 DNA: TGTGCCAGCAGCTCCGGGACTAGCGGGAGTCGAACCGGGGAGCTGTTTTTT. This translates into CASSSGTSGSRTGELFF.

The chain uses TRBV7-7 and TRBJ2-5; D possibly corresponds to TRBD2 (7 bases). V dropped 3 bases and J dropped 0 bases, with 11 bases sitting between them. Germline V CDR1 and CDR2: SSHAT, FNYEAQ (reference sequence). The CDR3 covers 15 residues. CDR3 sequence: CASSFRGGNQETQYF. DNA for the CDR3: TGTGCCAGCAGCTTCAGGGGAGGGAACCAAGAGACCCAGTACTTC.

The chain is built from TRBV19 and TRBJ1-1; no reliable D call. The CDR3 sequence is 13 residues long. Deletions cut 4 bases from V and 2 bases from J, with 8 bases between. Germline V CDR1 and CDR2: LNHDA, SQIVND (reference sequence). This chain's CDR3 is CASSNPVNTEAFF. CDR3 sequence (DNA): TGTGCCAGTAGTAACCCAGTCAACACTGAAGCTTTCTTT.

This clone was counted once. At one of its ends the junction is not consistent with the germline gene, which may arise from a read error. V gene TRBV7-7 combines with J gene TRBJ2-2, with 7 nucleotides matching TRBD1. This CDR3 has 14 residues. Germline values: CDR1 SSHAT, CDR2 FNYEAQ (reference sequence). CDR3 sequence: CASSLGQDTGELFF. The CDR3 DNA reads as TGTGCTAGCAGCTTAGGACAGGACACCGGGGAGCTGTTTTTT.

The chain couples TRBV25-1 to TRBJ1-4, with no clear D. Germline CDR1 and CDR2: MGHDK and SYGVNS. This CDR3 has 14 residues. V was clipped by 4 bases and J by 5 bases, with 11 bases between them. The CDR3 DNA reads TGTGCCAGCAGTGGGGTCCAAGGCAATGAAAAACTGTTTTTT. Residues: CASSGVQGNEKLFF.